This is a list of T cell receptor beta chains from one sample in a study of graft-versus-host responses after intestinal transplantation. Sequencing used immunoSEQ multiplex PCR; TCRdb keeps in-frame clones, though not all of them. This sample has 80,000 to 100,000 clones; roughly nine tenths occur once, and the top ten carry roughly 0.099%. No antigen has been assigned to these receptors. The sequenced sample was unstimulated CD4+ T cells sorted from spleen or lymph node cells, obtained before intestinal transplant. These receptors all stem from a human donor who received an intestinal transplant. Each CDR3 is given with its conserved first and last residue. Each record gives: J gene, V gene, D gene, CDR3 length, CDR3 DNA, CDR3 protein. A D gene is named only where the DNA matches it firmly.

>TRBJ1-4|TRBV5-1|.|15
TGCGCCAGCAGCTTGGGGGCAGGGTCTAATGAAAAACTGTTTTTT
CASSLGAGSNEKLFF
>TRBJ2-7|TRBV9|TRBD1|13
TGTGCCAGCAGCCCCAGGGACAGGGGGGAGCAGTACTTC
CASSPRDRGEQYF
>TRBJ2-2|TRBV7-3|.|14
TGTGCCAGCAGCTTAGACAGAGACACCGGGGAGCTGTTTTTT
CASSLDRDTGELFF
>TRBJ1-3|TRBV7-6|.|16
TGTGCCAGCAGCCTTAGGGACACAGGTTACCTCGACACCATATATTTT
CASSLRDTGYLDTIYF
>TRBJ1-4|TRBV9|.|17
TGTGCCAGCAGCGTAGGCAGGGGTCCATCTCTGAATGAAAAACTGTTTTTT
CASSVGRGPSLNEKLFF
>TRBJ1-4|TRBV7-2|.|14
TGTGCCAGCAGCTTGGGGGGGCTGAATGAAAAACTGTTTTTT
CASSLGGLNEKLFF
>TRBJ1-2|TRBV4-1|TRBD1|14
TGCGCCAGCAGCCAAGCGGGACAGACCAATGGCTACACCTTC
CASSQAGQTNGYTF
>TRBJ1-5|TRBV15|TRBD1|14
TGTGCCACCAGCCCACAGGGGGGCAATCAGCCCCAGCATTTT
CATSPQGGNQPQHF
>TRBJ2-3|TRBV7-2|.|14
TGTGCCAGCAGCTTAAAATCCCCGGGGGATACGCAGTATTTT
CASSLKSPGDTQYF
>TRBJ1-2|TRBV5-1|.|15
TGCGCCAGCAGCTTGGATTTGGGCGTGCCCCGAGGCTACACCTTC
CASSLDLGVPRGYTF
>TRBJ2-2|TRBV11-2|.|14
TGTGCCAGCAGCTTAGGACAGGACACCGGGGAGCTGTTTTTT
CASSLGQDTGELFF